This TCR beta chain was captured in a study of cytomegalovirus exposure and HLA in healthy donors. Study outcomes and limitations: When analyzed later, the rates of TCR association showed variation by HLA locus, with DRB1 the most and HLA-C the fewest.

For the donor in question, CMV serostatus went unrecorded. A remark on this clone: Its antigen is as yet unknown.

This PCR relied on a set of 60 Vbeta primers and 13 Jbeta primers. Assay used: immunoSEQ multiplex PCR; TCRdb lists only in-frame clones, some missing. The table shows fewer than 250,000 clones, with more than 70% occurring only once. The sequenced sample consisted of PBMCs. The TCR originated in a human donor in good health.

The CDR3 sequence is CASSIEAAGFTGELFF. CDR3 nucleotide sequence: TGTGCCAGTAGTATAGAGGCAGCAGGGTTCACCGGGGAGCTGTTTTTT. The chain links TRBV19 to TRBJ2-2; D is possibly TRBD1 (5 bases). Germline V lookup: CDR1 LNHDA, CDR2 SQIVND (reference sequence). The CDR3 is 16 residues long. Trimming left V 0 bases short and J 4 bases short, with 12 bases between.